The sequence of this TCR beta chain was determined in a study of cytomegalovirus exposure and HLA in healthy donors. Amplification used 60 Vbeta primers and 13 Jbeta primers. Profiled with immunoSEQ multiplex PCR; TCRdb holds only in-frame clones, not every one. The sample shows about 190,000 clones, and less than 1% sits with its ten largest clones. V lost 3 bases to trimming and J lost 1 base; unmatched junction nucleotides: 6. Germline values: CDR1 SGHNT, CDR2 YENEEA. The CDR3 has 15 residues. Sequencing used PBMCs. This clonotype originated in a woman younger than 45 in good health and CMV-seropositive. The V gene is TRBV11-3, the J gene TRBJ2-7, with 7 nucleotides matching TRBD2. CDR3 protein: CASSFAGAGSYEQYF. CDR3 DNA sequence: TGTGCCAGCAGCTTTGCGGGAGCCGGGTCCTACGAGCAGTACTTC.